Shown below are 21 T cell receptor beta chains from a single sample sequenced in a study of shared clonotypes between healthy human individuals. The protocol was immunoSEQ multiplex PCR, while the TCRdb copy is restricted to in-frame clones and leaves out a portion. The table lists over 950,000 clones, roughly 80% of them singletons, with roughly 0.82% in the top ten. Sequenced material: memory CD4+ T cells from PBMCs. Described subset: CD45RA-negative fraction. The receptors here all came from a man between 18 and 29 years old in good health. Some clones in this sample may be carry-over from other donors' samples.

This sequence joins TRBV18 and TRBJ1-2; TRBD1 aligns across 7 bases. The CDR3 sequence is 14 residues long. The germline V gene has CDR1 KGHSH and CDR2 LQKENI. V trimming: 2 bases; J trimming: 4 bases; junction bases outside the gene matches: 4. CDR3 nucleotides: TGTGCCAGCTCACCAGGACAGGAGGGCTATGGCTACACCTTC. Its translation is CASSPGQEGYGYTF.

V and J are TRBV18 and TRBJ1-1; D unclear. The CDR3 is made up of 13 amino acids. V dropped 5 bases and J dropped 5 bases, with 12 bases sitting between them. The germline V gene encodes CDR1 KGHSH and CDR2 LQKENI. For the CDR3, the DNA is TGTGCCAGCTCAGTCAAGGGTGCTACTGAAGCTTTCTTT. Its protein product is CASSVKGATEAFF. Filled out from reference TRBV18 and TRBJ1-1, the complete variable domain reads NAGVMQNPRHLVRRRGQEARLRCSPMKGHSHVYWYRQLPEEGLKFMVYLQKENIIDESGMPKERFSAEFPKEGPSILRIQQVVRGDSAAYFCASSVKGATEAFFGQGTRLTVV.

This chain links TRBV25-1 with TRBJ2-5, with D perhaps TRBD1 (5 bases). This CDR3 is 14 amino acids long. The germline V gene has CDR1 MGHDK and CDR2 SYGVNS. V was trimmed by 3 bases and J by 5 bases, leaving 13 bases between them. DNA of the CDR3: TGTGCCAGCAGTGAGGGTCAGGCAGGGGAGACCCAGTACTTC. It encodes CASSEGQAGETQYF.

The chain combines TRBV6-1 with TRBJ1-5; unclear D gene. CDR1 and CDR2 from the germline V gene are MNHNS and SASEGT. This CDR3 contains 12 residues. The ends were cut back, 6 bases at V and 7 bases at J, with 10 bases in the middle. The CDR3 nucleotides read TGTGCCAGCAGGGCAACGGGACAGCCCCAGCATTTT. It translates to CASRATGQPQHF.

The rearrangement uses TRBV6-1 and TRBJ1-2; TRBD1 is a possible D gene (5 bases). The germline V gene has CDR1 MNHNS and CDR2 SASEGT. The V end was cut by 1 base, the J end by 3 bases, with 9 bases between. CDR3 length equals 14 residues. The CDR3 protein is CASSEVQGYYGYTF. For the CDR3, the DNA is TGTGCCAGCAGTGAAGTTCAGGGTTACTATGGCTACACCTTC.

This CDR3 reads CASSLSQVKGTEAFF. Written as DNA, the CDR3 is TGTGCCAGCAGCCTTAGCCAGGTAAAAGGCACTGAAGCTTTCTTT. V gene TRBV7-2 combines with J gene TRBJ1-1; D gene ambiguous. Trimming shortened V by 5 bases and J by 4 bases, and 17 bases separated the two germline ends. Germline CDR1 is SGHTA and CDR2 is FQGNSA. The CDR3 sequence is 15 residues long.

Comment on this clone: This likely reflects a read error, since a far larger clone is one base away. The genes are TRBV6-1 and TRBJ2-7, with D maybe TRBD2 (6 bases). CDR3 length: 13 amino acids. Trimming shortened V by 6 bases and J by 0 bases, and 9 bases separated the two germline ends. Germline loops: CDR1 MNHNS, CDR2 SASEGT. The CDR3 DNA reads as TGTGCCAGCAGGCGGGGCAGCTCCTACGAGCAGTACTTC. It codes for CASRRGSSYEQYF.

The gene calls are TRBV5-6 and TRBJ1-1, with a weak D call TRBD1 (5 bases). This CDR3 is 15 amino acids long. Trimming removed 1 base at V and 4 bases at J, with 14 bases between. Per the germline V gene, CDR1 is SGHDT and CDR2 is YYEEEE. CDR3 sequence reads: CASSLTSFGATEAFF. CDR3 in DNA: TGTGCCAGCAGCTTGACTAGCTTCGGGGCCACTGAAGCTTTCTTT. The complete variable domain, with remaining parts taken from reference TRBV5-6 and TRBJ1-1, reads DAGVTQSPTHLIKTRGQQVTLRCSPKSGHDTVSWYQQALGQGPQFIFQYYEEEERQRGNFPDRFSGHQFPNYSSELNVNALLLGDSALYLCASSLTSFGATEAFFGQGTRLTVV.

The chain carries TRBV2 and TRBJ2-7; D possibly matches TRBD1 or TRBD2 (6 bases each). V dropped 4 bases and J dropped 3 bases, with 16 bases sitting between them. This CDR3 comprises 15 residues. Germline V gives CDR1 SNHLY, CDR2 FYNNEI. CDR3 sequence (DNA): TGTGCCAGCAGTGGGGGGGCTGCAGCCGTCTACGAGCAGTACTTC. It specifies CASSGGAAAVYEQYF.

The chain recombines TRBV11-1 with TRBJ2-3, with 7 bases aligning to TRBD2. J was trimmed by 6 bases and V by 5 bases; bases with no gene match: 11. Germline loops: CDR1 SGHAT, CDR2 FQDESV (reference sequence). The CDR3 runs to 15 residues. For the CDR3, the DNA is TGTGCCAGCAGCAAAACGGGGGAGGGCTCGGATACGCAGTATTTT. Protein: CASSKTGEGSDTQYF.

This clone was seen only a few times. The chain combines TRBV5-1 with TRBJ2-7; perhaps TRBD1 as D (5 bases). CDR1 is SGHRS, CDR2 YFSETQ, per germline. The CDR3 is 13 amino acids. V lost 4 bases to trimming and J lost 2 bases, with 10 bases between them. The CDR3 spells CASSTTVAYEQYF. The CDR3 DNA is TGCGCCAGCAGCACGACAGTAGCCTACGAGCAGTACTTC. The full variable domain, in which reference TRBV5-1 and TRBJ2-7 provide the parts outside the CDR3, is KAGVTQTPRYLIKTRGQQVTLSCSPISGHRSVSWYQQTPGQGLQFLFEYFSETQRNKGNFPGRFSGRQFSNSRSEMNVSTLELGDSALYLCASSTTVAYEQYFGPGTRLTVT.

This clone came up a few times. The chain is built from TRBV5-1 and TRBJ1-1; D not resolved. V was trimmed by 4 bases and J by 0 bases, leaving 10 bases between them. This CDR3 has 14 amino acids. From germline, CDR1 is SGHRS and CDR2 YFSETQ. The CDR3 reads CASSRQSVNTEAFF. In DNA, the CDR3 is TGCGCCAGCAGCCGGCAAAGTGTGAACACTGAAGCTTTCTTT.

CDR3 amino acids: CASLTGANTEAFF. CDR3 DNA: TGTGCCAGCTTGACAGGGGCGAACACTGAAGCTTTCTTT. The chain joins TRBV28 to TRBJ1-1; 8 nucleotides align to TRBD1. The CDR3 length is 13 residues. The V gene's germline CDR1 is MDHEN and CDR2 SYDVKM. Germline trimming cut 8 bases from V and 1 base from J; bases unmatched to any gene: 3.

The J gene is TRBJ2-1, the V gene TRBV5-1, with D perhaps matching TRBD2 (6 bases). Looked up from germline, CDR1 is SGHRS and CDR2 is YFSETQ. The CDR3 is 16 amino acids. Trimming took off 0 bases at V and 4 bases at J, with 14 bases between the two ends. The CDR3 DNA is TGCGCCAGCAGCTTGGCCAGTGGCGGGGTTTACAATGAGCAGTTCTTC. This encodes CASSLASGGVYNEQFF.

This clone has a single count. The V and J genes are TRBV20-1 and TRBJ2-1, with D hard to call. The ends were cut back, 1 base at V and 13 bases at J, with 11 bases in the middle. From germline, CDR1 is DFQATT and CDR2 SNEGSKA (reference sequence). The CDR3 spans 11 residues. The CDR3 loop reads CSARGGRPQFF. The CDR3 coding sequence is TGCAGTGCTAGAGGCGGACGGCCCCAGTTCTTC.

The rearrangement links TRBV29-1 to TRBJ1-1, with D unresolved. Trimming took off 4 bases at V and 0 bases at J, with 12 bases between the two ends. CDR1 SQVTM and CDR2 ANQGSEA come from the germline V gene. This CDR3 region has 14 residues. The CDR3 nucleotides read TGCAGCGTTGGGCGTGATGGTTTGAACACTGAAGCTTTCTTT. This codes for CSVGRDGLNTEAFF.

This clone appeared a single time. The V and J genes are TRBV7-3 and TRBJ2-1, with D maybe TRBD1 (6 bases). Trimming removed 5 bases from V and 9 bases from J, with 14 bases in between. Looked up from germline, CDR1 is SGHTA and CDR2 is FQGTGA. The CDR3 extends over 13 amino acids. The CDR3, as DNA: TGTGCCAGCAGCGCCGGACAGTTTGGTGAGCAGTTCTTC. Protein sequence: CASSAGQFGEQFF.

This rearrangement joins TRBV15 to TRBJ2-1; 16 positions agree with TRBD2. V trimming: 3 bases; J trimming: 4 bases; junction bases outside the gene matches: 3. The CDR3 extends over 17 amino acids. CDR1 LNHNV and CDR2 YYDKDF come from the germline V gene (reference sequence). CDR3 sequence reads: CATSRGTSGRDYNEQFF. DNA of the CDR3: TGTGCCACCAGCAGGGGGACTAGCGGGAGGGATTACAATGAGCAGTTCTTC. Looking up the rest from reference TRBV15 and TRBJ2-1 gives the full variable domain: DAMVIQNPRYQVTQFGKPVTLSCSQTLNHNVMYWYQQKSSQAPKLLFHYYDKDFNNEADTPDNFQSRRPNTSFCFLDIRSPGLGDTAMYLCATSRGTSGRDYNEQFFGPGTRLTVL.

The rearrangement joins TRBV20-1 to TRBJ2-5; D is possibly TRBD1 (6 bases). Germline values: CDR1 DFQATT, CDR2 SNEGSKA (reference sequence). CDR3 size: 10 residues. CDR3 residues: CSPTGETQYF. CDR3 nucleotide sequence: TGCAGCCCTACAGGGGAGACCCAGTACTTC.

This chain connects TRBV29-1 to TRBJ2-1; 10 nucleotides agree with TRBD2. CDR1 SQVTM and CDR2 ANQGSEA come from the germline V gene. The CDR3 is 14 amino acids. V dropped 5 bases and J dropped 10; count of bases not matched to a gene: 11. Here the CDR3 DNA reads TGCAGCGTTCGTGGACTAGCGGACTCTGGGGAGCAGTTCTTC. Translated: CSVRGLADSGEQFF.

The genes are TRBV6-5 and TRBJ1-1; unclear D gene. Deletions cut 2 bases from V and 8 bases from J, with 15 bases between. This CDR3 has 14 amino acids. Germline values: CDR1 MNHEY, CDR2 SVGAGI. The CDR3 region is CASSYIHRSSEAFF. The CDR3, as DNA: TGTGCCAGCAGTTACATTCACCGGAGTTCAGAAGCTTTCTTT.